This entry lists 5 T cell receptor beta chains sequenced from one sample in a study of shared T cell receptors in the human thymus. The protocol was immunoSEQ multiplex PCR, while the TCRdb copy is restricted to in-frame clones and leaves out a portion. The sample includes 700,000 or so clones, roughly 88% seen only once; the top ten take 0.0095% to 0.013%. In addition, the sample was reused for a study of human thymus T cells.

Input material: thymocytes. The origin of the receptors is a girl younger than two with a congenital heart defect.

The rearrangement links TRBV6-1 to TRBJ1-1; tentative D call: TRBD1 (6 bases). The germline V gene encodes CDR1 MNHNS and CDR2 SASEGT. V was cut by 4 bases and J by 0 bases, with 12 bases left in between. This CDR3 is built from 15 residues. CDR3 sequence: CASSGRTAMNTEAFF. In DNA, the CDR3 is TGTGCCAGCAGTGGACGGACAGCTATGAACACTGAAGCTTTCTTT.

V gene TRBV5-6 combines with J gene TRBJ2-5, with 12 bases lining up with TRBD2. J gave up 5 bases and V 4 bases, and 12 bases lay outside the gene matches. CDR1 is SGHDT and CDR2 is YYEEEE in the germline V gene. The CDR3 has 17 residues. CDR3: CASSLRLAGAYWETQYF. CDR3 nucleotide sequence: TGTGCCAGCAGCCTCAGACTAGCGGGGGCTTATTGGGAGACCCAGTACTTC.

This clone was observed once. V is TRBV5-6 and J is TRBJ1-1; no firm D call. V lost 1 base and J 8 bases, leaving 12 bases between the germline ends. The CDR3 has 13 amino acids. CDR1 and CDR2 from the germline V gene are SGHDT and YYEEEE. In DNA form, the CDR3 reads TGTGCCAGCAGCTTGATCCGGTCCCGAGAAGCTTTCTTT. Its translation is CASSLIRSREAFF.

This CDR3 reads CASRGERVSPLRNEQFF. CDR3 nucleotide sequence: TGTGCCAGCAGGGGGGAGCGGGTTTCCCCATTACGCAATGAGCAGTTCTTC. This chain links TRBV2 with TRBJ2-1; D perhaps matches TRBD2 (6 bases). This CDR3 region has 17 residues. V lost 6 bases to trimming and J lost 6 bases, with 24 bases between them. The V gene's germline CDR1 is SNHLY and CDR2 FYNNEI.

This chain joins TRBV9 and TRBJ2-7, with 8 bases fitting TRBD2. V trimming: 0 bases; J trimming: 4 bases; junction bases outside the gene matches: 21. CDR3 length: 20 residues. Germline V gives CDR1 SGDLS, CDR2 YYNGEE. CDR3 loop: CASSVGSGTRTPRGLYEQYF. Written as DNA, the CDR3 is TGTGCCAGCAGCGTAGGGAGTGGGACTAGGACCCCCAGGGGCCTATACGAGCAGTACTTC.